The subject of this entry is one TCR beta chain. These data come from a study of blood T cell repertoires in COVID-19. About the study: Both acute and convalescent COVID-19 samples were obtained from the United States, Italy and Spain. From T cells, B-cell-depleted T cells, or PBMCs came the material, which was cDNA or gDNA.

V lost 4 bases to trimming and J lost 2 bases, with 11 bases between them. Germline V gene data show CDR1 as SGHDN and CDR2 as FVKESK. This CDR3 contains 14 residues. Original data processing: Amplification from reference gene primers served as the basis for estimated nucleated cell counts. The data were produced by immunoSEQ multiplex PCR, yet TCRdb's version contains in-frame clones alone and is incomplete. V, J and clone size reflect that table, while D and trimming were determined from the DNA. Found here are more than 50,000 clones, 90% of them singletons; the top ten hold approximately 16%. The specimen sequenced was peripheral blood. The rearrangement joins TRBV14 to TRBJ1-2; tentatively, D is TRBD1 (6 bases). This TCR was recovered from a man older than 75 with acute or convalescent COVID-19. The CDR3 DNA reads TGTGCCAGCAGCCCCACCGGACAGAACTATGGCTACACCTTC. It codes for CASSPTGQNYGYTF.